This is a list of T cell receptor beta chains from one sample in a study of blood T cell repertoires in COVID-19. TCRdb keeps only in-frame clones here, not all; method: immunoSEQ multiplex PCR. The sample includes roughly 200,000 clones, approximately 83% seen only once; the top ten take under 3.5%. The sample was peripheral blood. The receptor source for this set is a man between 60 and 75 years old with acute or convalescent COVID-19. CDR3s include the opening cysteine and the closing phenylalanine or tryptophan. The size field is filled for only some rows; it gives once, few, many or a size class.

clone size	V gene	J gene	CDR3 protein
-	TRBV20-1	TRBJ2-7	CSATSGHEQYF
-	TRBV6-6	TRBJ2-3	CASSYPPLGRTDTQYF
-	TRBV11-3	TRBJ2-1	CASSSPGLAGEQFF
-	TRBV5-1	TRBJ1-2	CASSLGLTLSNYGYTF
-	TRBV5-1	TRBJ2-7	CASSGPAGTYEQYF
-	TRBV7-3	TRBJ2-6	CASSRVAGANVLTF
once	TRBV18	TRBJ1-1	CASSPSVNTEAFF
-	TRBV9	TRBJ2-1	CASSVQREGRRGSYNEQFF
-	TRBV5-1	TRBJ1-4	CASSLGDRVIGEKLFF
-	TRBV9	TRBJ2-5	CASSVGGTRAGGQETQYF
-	TRBV6-5	TRBJ1-3	CASRVRGGGNTIYF
-	TRBV19	TRBJ2-1	CASRPTGTGGPNEQFF
-	TRBV28	TRBJ2-1	CASSFPTSGPIRNEQFF